The following is a TCR beta chain sequence with its context. Its antigen is undetermined. The source of the sample is a study of shared clonotypes between healthy human individuals. Study overall: Each donor had three CD4 naive, three CD4 memory, two CD8 naive and one CD8 memory plate. The study's findings and limits: Several donors had 4% to 6.5% of their naive CD4 clonotypes in common. Generation probabilities were higher for clonotypes shared across all four sorted-subset donors than for unshared ones.

Terminally differentiated effector memory CD45RA+ cells were excluded from the naive CD8 cells, which were CD45RO-negative and positively selected for CCR7. Per sorted-subset replicate PCR, input was 150 to 250 ng DNA, representing about 32,000 T cell genomes. Generated by immunoSEQ multiplex PCR, the TCRdb table keeps only in-frame clones and is missing some. The sample contains hundreds of thousands of clones, roughly 96% of which appear only once. V lost 3 bases to trimming and J lost 5 bases, with 10 bases between them. Germline V gene data show CDR1 as LNHDA and CDR2 as SQIVND (reference sequence). This CDR3 is built from 13 residues.

The sequence was collected from a man younger than 45 in good health. Source material: naive CD8+ T cells sorted from blood. The chain carries TRBV19 and TRBJ1-1; D not certain. CDR3 protein: CASSISRYTEAFF. The CDR3 nucleotides are TGTGCCAGTAGTATTTCCAGGTATACTGAAGCTTTCTTT. Supplemented by reference TRBV19 and TRBJ1-1, the full variable domain reads DGGITQSPKYLFRKEGQNVTLSCEQNLNHDAMYWYRQDPGQGLRLIYYSQIVNDFQKGDIAEGYSVSREKKESFPLTVTSAQKNPTAFYLCASSISRYTEAFFGQGTRLTVV.